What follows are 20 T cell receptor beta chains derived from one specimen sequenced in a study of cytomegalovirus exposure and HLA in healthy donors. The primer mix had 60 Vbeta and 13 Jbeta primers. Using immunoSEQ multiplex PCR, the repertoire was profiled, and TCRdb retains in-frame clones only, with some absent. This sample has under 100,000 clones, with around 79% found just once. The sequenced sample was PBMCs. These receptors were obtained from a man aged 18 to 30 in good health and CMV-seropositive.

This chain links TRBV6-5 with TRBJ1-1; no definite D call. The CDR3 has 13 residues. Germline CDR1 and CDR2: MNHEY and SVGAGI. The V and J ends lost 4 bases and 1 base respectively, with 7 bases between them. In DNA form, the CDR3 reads TGTGCCAGCAGTTGGGGAGGGAACACTGAAGCTTTCTTT. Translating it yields CASSWGGNTEAFF.

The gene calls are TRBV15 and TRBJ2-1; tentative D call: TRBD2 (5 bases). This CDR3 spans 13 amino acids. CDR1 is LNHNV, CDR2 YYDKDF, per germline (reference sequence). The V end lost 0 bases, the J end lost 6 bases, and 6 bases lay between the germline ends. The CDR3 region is CATSRDRGNEQFF. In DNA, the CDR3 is TGTGCCACCAGCAGAGATCGGGGCAATGAGCAGTTCTTC.

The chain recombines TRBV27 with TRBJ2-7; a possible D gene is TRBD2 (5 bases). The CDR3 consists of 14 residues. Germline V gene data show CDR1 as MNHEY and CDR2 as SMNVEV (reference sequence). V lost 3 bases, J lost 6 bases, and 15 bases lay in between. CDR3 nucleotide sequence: TGTGCCAGCAGTTTTGGAGCGGACCTTGGCGAGCAGTACTTC. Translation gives CASSFGADLGEQYF.

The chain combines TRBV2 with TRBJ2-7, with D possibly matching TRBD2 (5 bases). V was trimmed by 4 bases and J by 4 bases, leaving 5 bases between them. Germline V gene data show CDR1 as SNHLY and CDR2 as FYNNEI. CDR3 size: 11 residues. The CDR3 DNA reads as TGTGCCAGCAGTGGGAGGTACGAGCAGTACTTC. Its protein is CASSGRYEQYF.

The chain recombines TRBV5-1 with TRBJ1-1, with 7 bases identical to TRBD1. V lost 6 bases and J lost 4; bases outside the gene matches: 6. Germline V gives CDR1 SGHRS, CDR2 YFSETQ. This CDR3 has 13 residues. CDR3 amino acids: CASTTGVGTEAFF. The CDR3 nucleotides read TGCGCCAGCACTACAGGGGTGGGCACTGAAGCTTTCTTT.

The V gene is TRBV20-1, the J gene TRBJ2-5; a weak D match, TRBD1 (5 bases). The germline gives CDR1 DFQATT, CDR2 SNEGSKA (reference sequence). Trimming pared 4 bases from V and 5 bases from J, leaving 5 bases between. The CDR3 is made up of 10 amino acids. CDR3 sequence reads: CSAKGETQYF. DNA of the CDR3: TGCAGTGCTAAGGGGGAGACCCAGTACTTC.

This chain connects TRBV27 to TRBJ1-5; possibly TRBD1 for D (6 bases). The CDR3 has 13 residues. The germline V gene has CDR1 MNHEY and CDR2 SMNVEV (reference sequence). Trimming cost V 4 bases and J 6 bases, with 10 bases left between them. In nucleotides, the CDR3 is TGTGCCAGCAGTTGGGGAGGGGGTCAGCCCCAGCATTTT. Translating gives CASSWGGGQPQHF.

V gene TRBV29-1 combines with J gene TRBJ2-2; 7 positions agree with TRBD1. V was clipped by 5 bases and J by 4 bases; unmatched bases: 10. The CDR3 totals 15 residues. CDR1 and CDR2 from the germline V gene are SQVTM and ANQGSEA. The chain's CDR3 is CSVRGPNTITGELFF. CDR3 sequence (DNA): TGCAGCGTTAGGGGGCCCAACACTATCACCGGGGAGCTGTTTTTT.

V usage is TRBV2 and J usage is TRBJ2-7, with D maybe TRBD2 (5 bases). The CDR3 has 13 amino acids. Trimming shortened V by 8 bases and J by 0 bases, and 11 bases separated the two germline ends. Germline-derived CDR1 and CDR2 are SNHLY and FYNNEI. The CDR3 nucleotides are TGTGCCAGCGGGAGAGGGAGCTCCTACGAGCAGTACTTC. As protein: CASGRGSSYEQYF.

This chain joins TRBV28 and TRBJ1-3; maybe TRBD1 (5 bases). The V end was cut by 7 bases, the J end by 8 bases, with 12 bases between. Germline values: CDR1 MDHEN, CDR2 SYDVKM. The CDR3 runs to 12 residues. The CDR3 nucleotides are TGTGCCAGCAATTACGGAGGGGACACCATATATTTT. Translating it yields CASNYGGDTIYF.

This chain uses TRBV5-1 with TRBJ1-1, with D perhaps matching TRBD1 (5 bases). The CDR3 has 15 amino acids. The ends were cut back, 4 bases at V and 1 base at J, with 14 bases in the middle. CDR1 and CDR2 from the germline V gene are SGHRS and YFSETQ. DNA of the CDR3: TGCGCCAGCAGCGGAAACATTGGGGCGAACACTGAAGCTTTCTTT. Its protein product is CASSGNIGANTEAFF.

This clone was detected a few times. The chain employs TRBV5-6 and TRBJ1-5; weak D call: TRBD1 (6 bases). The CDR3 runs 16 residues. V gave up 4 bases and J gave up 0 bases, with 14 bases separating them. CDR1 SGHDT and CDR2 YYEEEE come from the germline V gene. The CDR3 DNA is TGTGCCAGCAGCCACCGGACAGATTATAGCAATCAGCCCCAGCATTTT. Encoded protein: CASSHRTDYSNQPQHF.

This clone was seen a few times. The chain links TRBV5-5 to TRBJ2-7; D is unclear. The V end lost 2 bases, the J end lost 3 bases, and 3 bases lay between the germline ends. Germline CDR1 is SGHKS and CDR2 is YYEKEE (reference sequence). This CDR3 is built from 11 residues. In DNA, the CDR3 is TGTGCCAGCAGCTTCCTCTACGAGCAGTACTTC. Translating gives CASSFLYEQYF.

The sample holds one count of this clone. The CDR3 region has the DNA TGTGCCAGCAGCACCCCTGAAGGCTACAGTGAAAAACTGTTTTTT. Encoded protein: CASSTPEGYSEKLFF. The rearrangement uses TRBV6-6 and TRBJ1-4, with no clear D. The CDR3 spans 15 residues. From germline, CDR1 is MNHNY and CDR2 SVGAGI (reference sequence). The V end lost 6 bases, the J end lost 7 bases, and 18 bases lay between the germline ends.

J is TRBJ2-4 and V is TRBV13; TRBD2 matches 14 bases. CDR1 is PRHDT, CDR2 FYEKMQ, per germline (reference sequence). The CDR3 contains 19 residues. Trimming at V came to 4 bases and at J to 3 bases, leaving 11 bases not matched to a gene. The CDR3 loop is CASSSLTSGGVGDKNIQYF. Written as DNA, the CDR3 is TGTGCCAGCAGCTCTTTGACTAGCGGGGGGGTTGGGGACAAAAACATTCAGTACTTC. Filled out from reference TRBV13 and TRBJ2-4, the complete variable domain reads AAGVIQSPRHLIKEKRETATLKCYPIPRHDTVYWYQQGPGQDPQFLISFYEKMQSDKGSIPDRFSAQQFSDYHSELNMSSLELGDSALYFCASSSLTSGGVGDKNIQYFGAGTRLSVL.

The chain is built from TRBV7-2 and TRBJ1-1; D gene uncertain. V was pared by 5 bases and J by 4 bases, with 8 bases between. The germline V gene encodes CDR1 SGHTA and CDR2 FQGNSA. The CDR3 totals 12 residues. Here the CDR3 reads CASSPGSTEAFF. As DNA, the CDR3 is TGTGCCAGCAGCCCCGGGTCCACTGAAGCTTTCTTT.

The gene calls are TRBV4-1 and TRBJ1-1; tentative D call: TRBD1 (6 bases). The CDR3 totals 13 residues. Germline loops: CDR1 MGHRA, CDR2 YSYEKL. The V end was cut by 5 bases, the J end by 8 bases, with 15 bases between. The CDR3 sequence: CASSSGQPEEAFF. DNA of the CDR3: TGCGCCAGCAGCTCAGGACAGCCCGAAGAAGCTTTCTTT.

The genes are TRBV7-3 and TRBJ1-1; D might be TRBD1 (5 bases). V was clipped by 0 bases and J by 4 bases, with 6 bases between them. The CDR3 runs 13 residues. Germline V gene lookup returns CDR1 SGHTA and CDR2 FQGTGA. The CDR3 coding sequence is TGTGCCAGCAGCTTAACGGGGCGCACTGAAGCTTTCTTT. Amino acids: CASSLTGRTEAFF.

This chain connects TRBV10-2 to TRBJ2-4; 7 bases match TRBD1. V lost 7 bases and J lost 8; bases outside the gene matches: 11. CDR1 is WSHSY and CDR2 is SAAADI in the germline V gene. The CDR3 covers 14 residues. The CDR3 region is CASTRQGIWDIQYF. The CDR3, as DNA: TGCGCCAGCACCCGACAGGGAATATGGGACATTCAGTACTTC.

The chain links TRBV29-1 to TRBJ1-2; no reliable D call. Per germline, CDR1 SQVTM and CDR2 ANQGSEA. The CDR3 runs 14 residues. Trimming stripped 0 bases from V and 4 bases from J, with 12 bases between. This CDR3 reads CSVEEIEGLYGYTF. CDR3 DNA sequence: TGCAGCGTTGAAGAGATAGAAGGACTCTATGGCTACACCTTC. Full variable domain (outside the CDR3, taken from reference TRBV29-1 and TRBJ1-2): SAVISQKPSRDICQRGTSLTIQCQVDSQVTMMFWYRQQPGQSLTLIATANQGSEATYESGFVIDKFPISRPNLTFSTLTVSNMSPEDSSIYLCSVEEIEGLYGYTFGSGTRLTVV.